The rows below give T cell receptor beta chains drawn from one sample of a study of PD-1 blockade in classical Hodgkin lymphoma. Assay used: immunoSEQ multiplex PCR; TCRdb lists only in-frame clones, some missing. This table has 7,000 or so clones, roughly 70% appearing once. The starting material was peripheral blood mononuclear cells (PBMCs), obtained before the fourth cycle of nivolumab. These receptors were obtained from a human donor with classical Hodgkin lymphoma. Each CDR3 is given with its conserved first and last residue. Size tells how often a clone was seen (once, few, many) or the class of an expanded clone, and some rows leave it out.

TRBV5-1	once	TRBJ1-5	CASSPGTGGAYQPQHF
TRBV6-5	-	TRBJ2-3	CASSSTDTQYF
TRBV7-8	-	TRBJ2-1	CASSLGGKQFF
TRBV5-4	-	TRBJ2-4	CASSQDTLGGEILNIQYF
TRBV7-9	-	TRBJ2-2	CASSFIGPRSSGELFF
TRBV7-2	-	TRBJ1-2	CASSLVQGGGYTF
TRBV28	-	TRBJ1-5	CASSQLGTGRLYSNQPQHF
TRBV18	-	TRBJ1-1	CASSLGQGAVEAFF
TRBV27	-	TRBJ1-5	CASSHDQRSNQPQHF
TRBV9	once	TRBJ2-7	CASSVGLAGGKGSYEQYF
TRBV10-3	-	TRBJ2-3	CAISPWDGTTDTQYF
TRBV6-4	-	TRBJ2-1	CASSDSGSGFDEQFF
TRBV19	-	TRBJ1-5	CASSTAPGGYFSNQPQHF
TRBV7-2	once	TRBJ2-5	CASSLEAEGEEHF
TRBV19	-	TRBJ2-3	CASSRSTRASTDTQYF
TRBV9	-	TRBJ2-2	CASSVRGRNTGELFF
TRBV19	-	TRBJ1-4	CASSITGGEKLFF
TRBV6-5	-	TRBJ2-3	CASSSPLATDTQYF
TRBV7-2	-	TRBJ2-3	CASSLALASDTQYF
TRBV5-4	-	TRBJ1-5	CASSQAWTGYGNQPQHF
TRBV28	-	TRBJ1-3	CASYEMEGARSGNTIYF